The subject of this entry is one T cell receptor (beta chain). Its antigen is as yet unknown. The data originate from a study of long-term antiretroviral therapy in people with HIV. Trimming took off 1 base at V and 0 bases at J, with 3 bases between the two ends. CDR1 is SGHTA, CDR2 FQGNSA, per germline. The CDR3 has 14 residues. Study results and limitations: Blood dates from the mid-2000s to the late 2010s, possibly under older ART regimens. ART preceded a rise in diversity that nonetheless stayed lower than in transplant donor controls.

Version v3.0 of the immunoSEQ assay was performed at survey level. Clones were sequenced by immunoSEQ multiplex PCR, and TCRdb holds only the in-frame ones, with some missing. In the table there are roughly 42,000 clones, 75% to 90% of which are singletons. The source was unsorted PBMCs, collected 3.1 years after starting antiretroviral therapy. The rearrangement links TRBV7-2 to TRBJ1-4, with D unresolved. This receptor was obtained from a woman aged 45-59 years with HIV. As DNA, the CDR3 is TGTGCCAGCAGCTTAGTCCCAACTAATGAAAAACTGTTTTTT. This codes for CASSLVPTNEKLFF.